What follows are 2 T cell receptor beta chains derived from one specimen sequenced in a study of shared clonotypes between healthy human individuals (dated by TCRdb to 2020 to 2022). The method was the immunoSEQ multiplex PCR assay. Entries here come from immuneACCESS through TCRdb and include only in-frame sequences with V and J called. Some clones fail to appear in such tables; in the studies checked, an unresolved V gene covers under half of the shortfall, and the cause of the remainder is unknown. The sample has 1,400,000 or so clones on record, approximately 98.5% of them singletons. The ten largest clones represent approximately 0.4% of the sample. Material: naive CD4+ T cells sorted from blood. This specimen's cell subset or site label, per the study, means: CD45RA+ positively selected. These receptors came from a man under 40 in good health.

The V gene is TRBV12-2, the J gene TRBJ2-7. TRBV12-2 represents a pseudogene. This CDR3 region has 16 residues. CDR3 DNA sequence: TGTGCAAGTCGCCAGCCCAGGGAGAGGGGAAACCACGAGCAGTACTTC. Translation gives CASRQPRERGNHEQYF.

The V and J genes are TRBV6-4 and TRBJ2-1; 14 bases are a match to TRBD2. The V and J ends lost 4 bases and 13 bases, in that order; junction bases with no gene match: 9. Germline V lookup: CDR1 MRHNA, CDR2 SNTAGT. CDR3 length equals 15 residues. In nucleotides, the CDR3 is TGTGCCAGCAGTGGGGGGACTAGCGGGGGCGAGACCCAGTTCTTC. This sequence encodes CASSGGTSGGETQFF.